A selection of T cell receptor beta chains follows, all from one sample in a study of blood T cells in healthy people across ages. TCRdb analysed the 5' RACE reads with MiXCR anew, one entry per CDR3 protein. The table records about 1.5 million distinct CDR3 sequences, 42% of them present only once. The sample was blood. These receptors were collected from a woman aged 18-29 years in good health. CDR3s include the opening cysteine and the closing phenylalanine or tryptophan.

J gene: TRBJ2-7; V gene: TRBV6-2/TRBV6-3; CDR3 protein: CASRDRGAGSYEQYF
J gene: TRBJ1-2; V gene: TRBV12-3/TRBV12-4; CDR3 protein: CASSFLDGVSYTF
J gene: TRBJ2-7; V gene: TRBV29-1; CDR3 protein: CSVRTGEGYEQYF
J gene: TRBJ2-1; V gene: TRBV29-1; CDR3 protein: CSVASFIRGYGSSYNEQFF
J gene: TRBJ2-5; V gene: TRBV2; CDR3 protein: CASRGLPTLETQYF
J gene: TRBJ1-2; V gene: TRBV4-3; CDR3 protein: CASSPDRDRGISGYTF
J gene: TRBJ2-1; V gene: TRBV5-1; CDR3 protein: CASSTGLAGDLDNEQFF
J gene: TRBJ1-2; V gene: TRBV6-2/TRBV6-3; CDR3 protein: CASSSTWRNYGYTF
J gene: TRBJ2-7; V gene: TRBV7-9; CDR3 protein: CASSATASYEQYF
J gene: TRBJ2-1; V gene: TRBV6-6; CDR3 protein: CASSYSREQQFF
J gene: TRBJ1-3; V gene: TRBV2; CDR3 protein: CASSAGDGNTIYF
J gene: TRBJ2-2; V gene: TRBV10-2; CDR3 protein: CASTGTGGGTGELFF
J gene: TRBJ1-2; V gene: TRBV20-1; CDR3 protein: CSAPGKGNGLYGYTF
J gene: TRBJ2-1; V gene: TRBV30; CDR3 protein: CAWSVLGGALPNEQFF
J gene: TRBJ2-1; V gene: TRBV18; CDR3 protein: CASSTLPYNEQFF
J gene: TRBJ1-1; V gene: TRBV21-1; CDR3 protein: CASSKAGFVAEAFF
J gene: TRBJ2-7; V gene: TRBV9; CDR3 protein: CASSVGISYEQYF
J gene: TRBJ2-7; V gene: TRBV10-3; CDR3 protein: CAISGSEHYEQYF
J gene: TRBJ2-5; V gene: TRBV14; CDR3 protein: CASSQELAGETQYF
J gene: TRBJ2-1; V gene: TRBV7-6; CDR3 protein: CASSLGIHNEQFF
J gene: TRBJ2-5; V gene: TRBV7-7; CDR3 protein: CASSLSVAESAKQYF
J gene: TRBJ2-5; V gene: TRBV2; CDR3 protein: CASALRQGAETQYF
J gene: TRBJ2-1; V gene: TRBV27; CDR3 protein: CASSFLGSNEQFF
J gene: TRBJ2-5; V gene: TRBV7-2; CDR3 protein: CASSLGGGIQETQYF
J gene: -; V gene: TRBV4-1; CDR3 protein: CASSQRCLAGAAKETQYF
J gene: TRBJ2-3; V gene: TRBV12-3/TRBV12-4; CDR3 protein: CASTPDRLTDTQYF
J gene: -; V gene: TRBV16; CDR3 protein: CASSGLLAGDNYEQYF